This T cell receptor (beta chain) was sequenced for a study of T-cell reconstitution after alpha-beta-depleted transplantation in children. TCRbeta library preparation incorporated unique molecular identifiers. One entry per CDR3 protein, called by TCRdb with MiXCR from the PCR reads. The sample includes 300,000 or so distinct CDR3 sequences, more than 9% seen only once; the top ten take 10%. This CDR3 contains 16 residues. The V segment lost 4 bases and the J segment 0 bases; nucleotides outside the gene matches: 6. The chain employs TRBV12-3 or TRBV12-4 and TRBJ2-3; TRBD2 matches 8 bases. The sequenced sample was PBMCs from the stem cell graft donor, obtained from the stem cell graft. The receptor's source is a human donor who donated a stem cell graft to a child with SCID. The DNA for the CDR3 is TGTGCCAGCAGTTCCCTATTAGCGGGGAGCACAGATACGCAGTATTTT. Translation gives CASSSLLAGSTDTQYF.